This entry lists 29 T cell receptor beta chains sequenced from one sample in a study of shared clonotypes between healthy human individuals. Profiled with immunoSEQ multiplex PCR; TCRdb holds only in-frame clones, not every one. The table includes about 1.1 million clones, more than 75% detected once. Material for sequencing was memory CD4+ T cells from PBMCs. Described subset: CD45RA-negative fraction. Receptors were obtained from a man in his late teens or twenties in good health. Some clones in this sample may be carry-over from other donors' samples.

The genes are TRBV5-1 and TRBJ1-2; D might be TRBD1 (5 bases). CDR1 SGHRS and CDR2 YFSETQ come from the germline V gene. V lost 0 bases to trimming and J lost 2 bases, with 14 bases between them. The CDR3 is 16 amino acids. The CDR3 nucleotides are TGCGCCAGCAGCTTGGATTGGCGGGGGGAGAACTATGGCTACACCTTC. It translates to CASSLDWRGENYGYTF.

This clone turned up a few times. This chain links TRBV9 with TRBJ2-2, with TRBD2 as a possible D gene (5 bases). This CDR3 contains 13 residues. The V and J ends lost 7 bases and 0 bases respectively, with 7 bases between them. From germline, CDR1 is SGDLS and CDR2 YYNGEE. Here the CDR3 DNA reads TGTGCCAGCTCCGGGGCGAACACCGGGGAGCTGTTTTTT. Its translation: CASSGANTGELFF.

This clone occurred a few times. The V call is TRBV4-1, the J call TRBJ2-3, with 9 bases fitting TRBD2. The trim removed 3 bases at V and 4 bases at J, leaving 11 bases unmatched. The CDR3 is made up of 17 amino acids. Germline values: CDR1 MGHRA, CDR2 YSYEKL. In nucleotides, the CDR3 is TGCGCCAGCAGCCACCCTTTTAGCGGGAGTGGTGCAGATACGCAGTATTTT. Encoded protein: CASSHPFSGSGADTQYF.

The chain links TRBV2 to TRBJ2-1; D is ambiguous. V dropped 7 bases and J dropped 5 bases, with 6 bases sitting between them. The CDR3 spans 11 residues. Germline V gene data show CDR1 as SNHLY and CDR2 as FYNNEI. The CDR3 reads CASTGDNEQFF. CDR3 bases: TGTGCCAGCACTGGTGACAATGAGCAGTTCTTC. The variable domain in full, completed from reference TRBV2 and TRBJ2-1, reads EPEVTQTPSHQVTQMGQEVILRCVPISNHLYFYWYRQILGQKVEFLVSFYNNEISEKSEIFDDQFSVERPDGSNFTLKIRSTKLEDSAMYFCASTGDNEQFFGPGTRLTVL.

CDR3 in DNA: TGCGCCAGCAGCTTGGAGGCGGGGGCGAACACTGAAGCTTTCTTT. The encoded protein is CASSLEAGANTEAFF. The chain recombines TRBV5-1 with TRBJ1-1; perhaps TRBD1 as D (6 bases). The V and J ends lost 0 bases and 1 base respectively, with 10 bases between them. In germline, CDR1 is SGHRS, CDR2 YFSETQ. The CDR3 is 15 amino acids. Drawing the rest from reference TRBV5-1 and TRBJ1-1, the complete variable domain is KAGVTQTPRYLIKTRGQQVTLSCSPISGHRSVSWYQQTPGQGLQFLFEYFSETQRNKGNFPGRFSGRQFSNSRSEMNVSTLELGDSALYLCASSLEAGANTEAFFGQGTRLTVV.

This chain links TRBV29-1 with TRBJ1-2; 11 bases agree with TRBD1. The CDR3 is 11 residues long. The ends lost 8 bases at V and 14 bases at J; junction bases unmatched: 10. Looked up from germline, CDR1 is SQVTM and CDR2 is ANQGSEA. The CDR3 loop is CSTLGQGAQTF. CDR3 sequence (DNA): TGCAGCACATTAGGACAGGGGGCGCAAACCTTC. Together with reference TRBV29-1 and TRBJ1-2, the CDR3 gives the full variable domain: SAVISQKPSRDICQRGTSLTIQCQVDSQVTMMFWYRQQPGQSLTLIATANQGSEATYESGFVIDKFPISRPNLTFSTLTVSNMSPEDSSIYLCSTLGQGAQTFGSGTRLTVV.

The chain combines TRBV4-2 with TRBJ2-5, with a weak D call TRBD2 (5 bases). The V and J ends lost 5 bases and 6 bases respectively, with 13 bases between them. This CDR3 spans 13 amino acids. CDR1 is LGHNA and CDR2 is YNFKEQ in the germline V gene. CDR3 DNA: TGTGCCAGCAGCGAGGGAGAGGGCCAGACCCAGTACTTC. This sequence encodes CASSEGEGQTQYF.

The chain uses TRBV11-2 and TRBJ1-3; D call uncertain. CDR3 length equals 18 residues. The V end was cut by 2 bases, the J end by 2 bases, with 19 bases between. In germline, CDR1 is SGHAT, CDR2 FQNNGV. Here the CDR3 reads CASSLTTATLTTGNTIYF. CDR3 nucleotides: TGTGCCAGCAGCTTAACAACGGCGACACTTACTACTGGAAACACCATATATTTT.

The chain has TRBV6-6 and TRBJ2-7, with D tentatively TRBD1 (5 bases). Germline lookup yields CDR1 MNHNY and CDR2 SVGAGI (reference sequence). V shed 2 bases and J shed 3 bases, with 14 bases lying between them. There are 15 residues in the CDR3. DNA of the CDR3: TGTGCCAGCAGTTACGCCCCGACAGATTTCTACGAGCAGTACTTC. This gives the protein CASSYAPTDFYEQYF.

The chain uses TRBV5-1 and TRBJ1-2, with D perhaps matching TRBD1 (6 bases). CDR1 is SGHRS, CDR2 YFSETQ, per germline. V gave up 0 bases and J gave up 8 bases, with 17 bases separating them. The CDR3 contains 15 residues. The CDR3 DNA is TGCGCCAGCAGCTTGGGATCGGGGGGCGGAGGAGGCTACACCTTC. As protein: CASSLGSGGGGGYTF. The full variable domain, with the rest looked up from reference TRBV5-1 and TRBJ1-2, is KAGVTQTPRYLIKTRGQQVTLSCSPISGHRSVSWYQQTPGQGLQFLFEYFSETQRNKGNFPGRFSGRQFSNSRSEMNVSTLELGDSALYLCASSLGSGGGGGYTFGSGTRLTVV.

The V and J genes are TRBV30 and TRBJ1-6, with D possibly matching TRBD1 (5 bases). Germline CDR1 is GTSNPN and CDR2 is SVGIG (reference sequence). The CDR3 runs 16 residues. Trimming left V 3 bases short and J 4 bases short, with 16 bases between. The CDR3 loop reads CAWRTKTGTYNSPLHF. Here the CDR3 DNA reads TGTGCCTGGAGGACTAAAACCGGGACGTATAATTCACCCCTCCACTTT.

This clone turned up a few times. The CDR3 region is CAWSPPGSSNQPQHF. For the CDR3, the DNA is TGTGCCTGGAGTCCCCCCGGTTCGAGCAATCAGCCCCAGCATTTT. The chain employs TRBV30 and TRBJ1-5; D gene unclear. Trimming left V 2 bases short and J 1 base short, with 12 bases between. This CDR3 is 15 amino acids long. Germline loops: CDR1 GTSNPN, CDR2 SVGIG (reference sequence).

CDR3 region: CASSLVGRGGYTF. The CDR3 DNA sequence: TGTGCCAGCAGTTTGGTCGGGCGAGGAGGCTACACCTTC. J is TRBJ1-2 and V is TRBV27, with unresolved D. V was pared by 3 bases and J by 8 bases, with 13 bases between. The CDR3 covers 13 residues. Germline V gives CDR1 MNHEY, CDR2 SMNVEV (reference sequence).

The V and J genes are TRBV18 and TRBJ2-1; no clear D. CDR1 KGHSH and CDR2 LQKENI come from the germline V gene. V lost 3 bases, J lost 10 bases, and 13 bases lay in between. This CDR3 spans 13 amino acids. The CDR3 loop reads CASSPDLFGEQFF. CDR3 DNA: TGTGCCAGCTCACCGGACCTCTTCGGCGAGCAGTTCTTC.

The V call is TRBV18, the J call TRBJ2-7; 7 bases are shared with TRBD1. CDR1 and CDR2 from the germline V gene are KGHSH and LQKENI. The J segment lost 2 bases and the V segment lost 8 bases, leaving 9 bases of the junction unmatched. The CDR3 loop spans 14 amino acids. CDR3 amino acids: CASEGTRGTYEQYF. Written as DNA, the CDR3 is TGTGCCAGCGAGGGGACCAGGGGGACCTACGAGCAGTACTTC.

This clone was seen a few times. The chain couples TRBV5-4 to TRBJ1-1; 8 bases are a match to TRBD1. This CDR3 has 15 amino acids. Germline V gene lookup returns CDR1 SGHNT and CDR2 YYREEE (reference sequence). V lost 4 bases to trimming and J lost 1 base; unmatched junction nucleotides: 6. The DNA for the CDR3 is TGTGCCAGCAGCCGCTCGACAGGGGAGAACACTGAAGCTTTCTTT. Protein: CASSRSTGENTEAFF. The full variable domain, completed using reference TRBV5-4 and TRBJ1-1, is ETGVTQSPTHLIKTRGQQVTLRCSSQSGHNTVSWYQQALGQGPQFIFQYYREEENGRGNFPPRFSGLQFPNYSSELNVNALELDDSALYLCASSRSTGENTEAFFGQGTRLTVV.

As to this clone: Mismatch with germline at one junction end may stem from a read error. The V call is TRBV7-2, the J call TRBJ2-7, with 7 bases lining up with TRBD2. Germline-derived CDR1 and CDR2 are SGHTA and FQGNSA. The CDR3 has 15 residues. The CDR3 DNA reads TGCGCCAGCAGCTTATTCGGGAGGAGGGGCAGAGAGCAGTACTTC. Its translation: CASSLFGRRGREQYF. Based on the CDR3 plus reference TRBV7-2 and TRBJ2-7, the full variable domain is GAGVSQSPSNKVTEKGKDVELRCDPISGHTALYWYRQSLGQGLEFLIYFQGNSAPDKSGLPSDRFSAERTGGSVSTLTIQRTQQEDSAVYLCASSLFGRRGREQYFGPGTRLTVT.

The rearrangement uses TRBV5-6 and TRBJ1-2; D may be TRBD1 (6 bases). CDR1 is SGHDT, CDR2 YYEEEE, per germline. Trimming shortened V by 4 bases and J by 2 bases, and 12 bases separated the two germline ends. The CDR3 spans 14 residues. The CDR3 reads CASSRMGGNYGYTF. The CDR3 DNA sequence: TGTGCCAGCAGCCGGATGGGGGGCAACTATGGCTACACCTTC.

The genes are TRBV5-4 and TRBJ1-4; 9 nucleotides align to TRBD1. V dropped 4 bases and J dropped 5; count of bases not matched to a gene: 3. Germline CDR1 and CDR2: SGHNT and YYREEE (reference sequence). The CDR3 contains 14 residues. The CDR3 spells CASSQDRGNEKLFF. In DNA, the CDR3 is TGTGCCAGCAGCCAGGACAGGGGAAATGAAAAACTGTTTTTT.

The V gene is TRBV9, the J gene TRBJ2-1; 8 positions match TRBD1. The CDR3 has 16 residues. V was clipped by 3 bases and J by 7 bases; unmatched bases: 12. Germline values: CDR1 SGDLS, CDR2 YYNGEE. CDR3 protein: CASSGQGYLSWNEQFF. The CDR3 nucleotides read TGTGCCAGCAGCGGACAGGGGTACCTTAGTTGGAATGAGCAGTTCTTC.

This clone was seen more than once but under ten times. The CDR3 loop is CASSVRRTNTGELFF. The DNA of the CDR3 is TGTGCCAGCAGCGTAAGACGGACGAACACCGGGGAGCTGTTTTTT. The chain combines TRBV9 with TRBJ2-2, with D hard to call. The ends were cut back, 1 base at V and 0 bases at J, with 7 bases in the middle. Germline V lookup: CDR1 SGDLS, CDR2 YYNGEE. The CDR3 contains 15 residues.

The rearrangement uses TRBV19 and TRBJ2-2; tentative D call: TRBD2 (5 bases). CDR1 LNHDA and CDR2 SQIVND come from the germline V gene (reference sequence). The CDR3 is 15 amino acids. V was pared by 5 bases and J by 5 bases, with 15 bases between. The CDR3 nucleotides are TGTGCCAGTAGTCCCATAGGGAGCCGGACCGGGGAGCTGTTTTTT. Translation: CASSPIGSRTGELFF.

The V call is TRBV6-4, the J call TRBJ2-7; the match to TRBD2 covers 8 bases. Trimming took 2 bases from V and 0 from J; bases not matched to a gene: 15. Germline lookup yields CDR1 MRHNA and CDR2 SNTAGT. The CDR3 covers 19 residues. The CDR3 here is CASSDAPAGTRRNSYEQYF. The CDR3 DNA follows: TGTGCCAGCAGTGACGCCCCCGCCGGGACTAGAAGAAACTCCTACGAGCAGTACTTC.

This chain connects TRBV11-1 to TRBJ2-7; D might be TRBD1 (6 bases). CDR1 SGHAT and CDR2 FQDESV come from the germline V gene (reference sequence). Trimming stripped 4 bases from V and 2 bases from J, with 15 bases between. The CDR3 length is 15 residues. In nucleotides, the CDR3 is TGTGCCAGCAGCTCCGGCCTCAGGGGTACCTACGAGCAGTACTTC. Amino acid sequence: CASSSGLRGTYEQYF.

There are many counts of this clone. The rearrangement joins TRBV6-6 to TRBJ1-1; D gene uncertain. Germline CDR1 is MNHNY and CDR2 is SVGAGI (reference sequence). The CDR3 is 15 amino acids. Trimming took off 4 bases at V and 2 bases at J, with 14 bases between the two ends. CDR3 DNA sequence: TGTGCCAGCAGTTCAACGCGGACGCCCAACACTGAAGCTTTCTTT. It specifies CASSSTRTPNTEAFF.

Turning to this clone: Within the sample, other DNA sequences also encode this same CDR3. The chain recombines TRBV28 with TRBJ1-5; perhaps TRBD1 as D (5 bases). This CDR3 is 12 amino acids long. The germline CDR1 and CDR2 sequences are MDHEN and SYDVKM. Trimming removed 2 bases at V and 6 bases at J, with 5 bases between. In DNA, the CDR3 is TGTGCCAGCAGTTTAAGGGGTCAGCCCCAGCATTTT. Its translation: CASSLRGQPQHF.

This sequence joins TRBV2 and TRBJ2-2; D may correspond to TRBD1 or TRBD2 (5 bases each). The V gene lost 8 bases and the J gene lost 6 bases, with 13 bases spanning the gap. Germline loops: CDR1 SNHLY, CDR2 FYNNEI. The CDR3 runs 13 residues. The CDR3, as DNA: TGTGCCAGCGGCCTAGCAGGGTCCGGGGAGCTGTTTTTT. Translating gives CASGLAGSGELFF. The complete variable domain, with remaining parts taken from reference TRBV2 and TRBJ2-2, reads EPEVTQTPSHQVTQMGQEVILRCVPISNHLYFYWYRQILGQKVEFLVSFYNNEISEKSEIFDDQFSVERPDGSNFTLKIRSTKLEDSAMYFCASGLAGSGELFFGEGSRLTVL.

This chain's CDR3 is CASSFTTSGRRGTEQFF. The CDR3 nucleotides are TGTGCCAGCAGCTTTACTACTAGCGGGAGAAGGGGTACTGAGCAGTTCTTC. The genes are TRBV11-2 and TRBJ2-1; TRBD2 agrees at 11 bases. The germline V gene encodes CDR1 SGHAT and CDR2 FQNNGV. V shed 3 bases and J 9 bases; nucleotides not matched to a gene: 13. The CDR3 consists of 17 residues.

This clone was seen once. CDR3 in amino acids: CASSDLGLAGNYGYTF. As DNA, the CDR3 is TGTGCCAGCAGTGACCTCGGACTGGCTGGTAACTATGGCTACACCTTC. The J gene is TRBJ1-2, the V gene TRBV6-1; D remains ambiguous. V was pared by 3 bases and J by 1 base, with 15 bases between. Germline-derived CDR1 and CDR2 are MNHNS and SASEGT. This CDR3 contains 16 residues.